Presented here are 18 T cell receptor beta chains from one specimen sequenced in a study of CD8 T cells in Susac syndrome. cDNA came from approximately 0.5 to 1 ug RNA primed by random hexamers. TCRdb re-called the immunoSEQ multiplex PCR reads through MiXCR, storing one row per CDR3 protein. Seen here are about 94,000 distinct CDR3 sequences, over 90% observed once, and the top ten hold more than 0.3%. The sequencing input was CD4+ T cells from PBMCs. The source of these receptors is a human donor with Susac syndrome.

The genes are TRBV25-1 and TRBJ1-2; a weak D match, TRBD1 (5 bases). Germline CDR1 is MGHDK and CDR2 is SYGVNS. This CDR3 has 11 residues. V gave up 4 bases and J gave up 13 bases, with 13 bases separating them. In nucleotides, the CDR3 is TGTGCCAGCAGTGCACTTCAGGGTTTCACCTTC. It is translated as CASSALQGFTF.

The rearrangement links TRBV24-1 to TRBJ1-1, with TRBD1 matching over 7 bases. The V gene end was trimmed by 2 bases and the J gene end by 4 bases; junction bases not matched to a gene: 9. The germline gives CDR1 KGHDR, CDR2 SFDVKD. The CDR3 is 16 residues long. CDR3 coding DNA: TGTGCCACCAGTGATTCCCGACCCGGACAGGTCACTGAAGCTTTCTTT. It translates to CATSDSRPGQVTEAFF.

The chain links TRBV7-9 to TRBJ2-5; D call uncertain. This CDR3 is built from 16 residues. Germline CDR1 and CDR2: SEHNR and FQNEAQ (reference sequence). V was pared by 1 base and J by 7 bases, with 19 bases between. DNA of the CDR3: TGTGCCAGCAGCTTAGAAGTCGTGACGGTTCCCACGACCCAGTACTTC. This encodes CASSLEVVTVPTTQYF.

This sequence joins TRBV6-6 and TRBJ2-1; TRBD1 aligns across 8 bases. Germline CDR1 and CDR2: MNHNY and SVGAGI (reference sequence). The ends lost 4 bases at V and 8 bases at J; junction bases unmatched: 10. This CDR3 region has 15 residues. For the CDR3, the DNA is TGTGCCAGCAGTTCGTCAGGGGGCGCTTCGGATGAGCAGTTCTTC. Translating it yields CASSSSGGASDEQFF.

This chain uses TRBV25-1 with TRBJ1-2; the match to TRBD1 covers 8 bases. The V and J ends lost 2 bases and 6 bases, in that order; junction bases with no gene match: 5. The CDR3 loop spans 14 amino acids. Germline V gene sequence: CDR1 MGHDK, CDR2 SYGVNS. The DNA of the CDR3 is TGTGCCAGCAGTGAAATGGACAGGGCTGATGGCTACACCTTC. Protein: CASSEMDRADGYTF.

The chain carries TRBV20-1 and TRBJ2-1; 10 bases map to TRBD2. Germline-derived CDR1 and CDR2 are DFQATT and SNEGSKA (reference sequence). The CDR3 has 15 residues. With V trimmed by 1 base and J by 8 bases, 8 bases remained unmatched. The CDR3 sequence: CSARGPYSGGYEQFF. CDR3 DNA sequence: TGCAGTGCTAGAGGCCCCTATAGCGGGGGGTATGAGCAGTTCTTC.

This clonotype was seen a handful of times. This rearrangement joins TRBV11-2 to TRBJ2-7; 9 positions match TRBD1. Trimming removed 5 bases from V and 6 bases from J; junction bases left unmatched: 8. The CDR3 loop spans 14 amino acids. Germline assignment: CDR1 SGHAT and CDR2 FQNNGV. Here the CDR3 DNA reads TGTGCCAGCAGCCCCCTTACAGGGGGCGCCGAGCAGTACTTC. It is translated as CASSPLTGGAEQYF.

This chain joins TRBV12-3 or TRBV12-4 and TRBJ2-2; perhaps TRBD1 as D (5 bases). The CDR3 extends over 15 amino acids. Trimming shortened V by 2 bases and J by 6 bases, and 13 bases separated the two germline ends. In nucleotides, the CDR3 is TGTGCCAGCAGTTTAAAACAGGATCTCCCCGGGGAGCTGTTTTTT. Translated, it gives CASSLKQDLPGELFF.

The count of this clonotype is one. This chain uses TRBV11-1 with TRBJ1-5; D is perhaps TRBD1 (5 bases). The V and J ends lost 5 bases and 4 bases respectively, with 12 bases between them. The CDR3 loop spans 14 amino acids. Per the germline V gene, CDR1 is SGHAT and CDR2 is FQDESV (reference sequence). The CDR3 DNA reads TGTGCCAGCAGCGAGGCAGGGAATAATCAGCCCCAGCATTTT. The encoded protein is CASSEAGNNQPQHF.

The gene calls are TRBV5-1 and TRBJ2-3; unclear D gene. The germline V gene encodes CDR1 SGHRS and CDR2 YFSETQ. V lost 0 bases and J lost 2, with 13 bases in between. The CDR3 is 16 amino acids. The CDR3 protein is CASSLGTLSATDTQYF. CDR3 nucleotides: TGCGCCAGCAGCTTGGGTACACTGAGCGCCACAGATACGCAGTATTTT.

The chain is built from TRBV18 and TRBJ2-1; 9 bases align to TRBD2. The CDR3 covers 15 residues. The V gene end was trimmed by 4 bases and the J gene end by 4 bases; junction bases not matched to a gene: 5. Germline loops: CDR1 KGHSH, CDR2 LQKENI. CDR3 bases: TGTGCCAGCTCACAAGCTAGCGGGGTATACAATGAGCAGTTCTTC. Translated: CASSQASGVYNEQFF.

The V gene is TRBV5-1, the J gene TRBJ2-7, with TRBD2 as a possible D gene (6 bases). The CDR3 extends over 13 amino acids. Germline V gene sequence: CDR1 SGHRS, CDR2 YFSETQ. V was trimmed by 5 bases and J by 3 bases, leaving 12 bases between them. CDR3 sequence (DNA): TGCGCCAGCAGGAGGACGGAGGGCTACGAGCAGTACTTC. It translates to CASRRTEGYEQYF.

V and J are TRBV28 and TRBJ1-5, with unresolved D. The CDR3 loop spans 15 amino acids. Germline V lookup: CDR1 MDHEN, CDR2 SYDVKM. The ends were cut back, 8 bases at V and 6 bases at J, with 20 bases in the middle. The CDR3 region has the DNA TGTGCCAGCCCCAAGACCCTCCAACCCCGTCAGCCCCAGCATTTT. Its translation is CASPKTLQPRQPQHF. The whole variable domain, filled in from reference TRBV28 and TRBJ1-5, reads DVKVTQSSRYLVKRTGEKVFLECVQDMDHENMFWYRQDPGLGLRLIYFSYDVKMKEKGDIPEGYSVSREKKERFSLILESASTNQTSMYLCASPKTLQPRQPQHFGDGTRLSIL.

V and J are TRBV3-1 and TRBJ2-4; D is ambiguous. Germline V gene sequence: CDR1 LGHDT, CDR2 YNNKEL (reference sequence). Deletions cut 1 base from V and 3 bases from J, with 13 bases between. The CDR3 has 16 amino acids. CDR3 residues: CASSQGGAVYKNIQYF. CDR3 DNA sequence: TGTGCCAGCAGCCAAGGGGGTGCGGTTTACAAAAACATTCAGTACTTC. Complete variable domain (other parts from reference TRBV3-1 and TRBJ2-4): DTAVSQTPKYLVTQMGNDKSIKCEQNLGHDTMYWYKQDSKKFLKIMFSYNNKELIINETVPNRFSPKSPDKAHLNLHINSLELGDSAVYFCASSQGGAVYKNIQYFGAGTRLSVL.

The J gene is TRBJ1-5, the V gene TRBV30; D gene ambiguous. There are 14 residues in the CDR3. Looked up from germline, CDR1 is GTSNPN and CDR2 is SVGIG (reference sequence). Trimming removed 0 bases from V and 0 bases from J, with 6 bases in between. As DNA, the CDR3 is TGTGCCTGGAGTGTGTCGAGTAGCAATCAGCCCCAGCATTTT. It codes for CAWSVSSSNQPQHF.

V and J are TRBV27 and TRBJ1-6; a possible D gene is TRBD1 (5 bases). The V and J ends lost 2 bases and 9 bases respectively, with 11 bases between them. The CDR3 totals 14 residues. Germline V CDR1 and CDR2: MNHEY, SMNVEV (reference sequence). CDR3 in DNA: TGTGCCAGCAGTTTAATGGGGGGTGGTTCACCCCTCCACTTT. Residues: CASSLMGGGSPLHF.

The V gene is TRBV18, the J gene TRBJ2-1; 7 bases align to TRBD1. CDR3 size: 13 residues. Germline assignment: CDR1 KGHSH and CDR2 LQKENI. The V segment lost 5 bases and the J segment 6 bases; nucleotides outside the gene matches: 4. The CDR3 here is CASSSTGTNEQFF. The CDR3 DNA follows: TGTGCCAGCTCATCGACAGGGACCAATGAGCAGTTCTTC. Variable domain in full (rest from reference TRBV18 and TRBJ2-1): NAGVMQNPRHLVRRRGQEARLRCSPMKGHSHVYWYRQLPEEGLKFMVYLQKENIIDESGMPKERFSAEFPKEGPSILRIQQVVRGDSAAYFCASSSTGTNEQFFGPGTRLTVL.

This clonotype was counted once. The CDR3 is CASSDSGNTQYF. Here the CDR3 DNA reads TGTGCCAGCAGCGATAGCGGAAATACGCAGTATTTT. The rearrangement uses TRBV7-2 and TRBJ2-3; tentatively, D is TRBD2 (6 bases). V was trimmed by 5 bases and J by 7 bases, leaving 10 bases between them. CDR3 length equals 12 residues. The germline V gene encodes CDR1 SGHTA and CDR2 FQGNSA.